This T cell receptor (beta chain) was sequenced in a study of beta chain features in type 1 diabetes. Across the study: The study found patients and healthy donors alike in age, gender and cell yields. Overall study findings and caveats: For Type 1 diabetes patients, all four CD4+ subsets carried TCRB CDR3s that were moderately but significantly shorter. Type 1 diabetes patients had VDJ junctions that carried fewer insertions and more deletions.

Reverse transcribing all isolated RNA meant expressed TCRB transcripts were sequenced. The repertoire was sequenced with immunoSEQ multiplex PCR; TCRdb's copy has only in-frame clones and lacks some. The sample yields about 300,000 clones, 7.5% to 9.5% seen once. Regarding this clone: The target antigen is unknown.

There are 13 residues in the CDR3. Germline V gives CDR1 SGHAT, CDR2 FQNNGV. Trimming pared 2 bases from V and 3 bases from J, leaving 4 bases between. This chain links TRBV11-2 with TRBJ2-2; D remains ambiguous. This receptor was identified in a woman younger than 35 in good health. The sample was central memory CD4+ T cells from blood. The CDR3 sequence is CASSLTDTGELFF. The CDR3 DNA sequence: TGTGCCAGCAGCTTAACCGACACCGGGGAGCTGTTTTTT.